The 21 T cell receptor beta chains in this list originate from one sample, sequenced in a study of T cells in localized non-small cell lung cancer. Profiling relied on immunoSEQ multiplex PCR, and the TCRdb table lists in-frame clones only, not all of them. The sample shows 70,000 to 85,000 clones, 70% to 85% of them seen only once. Sequencing was performed on peripheral blood, taken before any cancer treatment. The receptor set was obtained from an older female donor with stage I lung adenocarcinoma.

CDR3 coding DNA: TGTGCCAGCAGCGCCGGAGGGGTAGGGAATCAGCCCCAGCATTTT. This gives the protein CASSAGGVGNQPQHF. J is TRBJ1-5 and V is TRBV9; TRBD1 is a possible D gene (5 bases). V was shortened by 3 bases and J by 4 bases, with 14 bases between the two germline ends. The CDR3 has 15 amino acids. Germline CDR1 SGDLS, CDR2 YYNGEE.

This chain joins TRBV10-2 and TRBJ1-1, with D possibly TRBD1 on 6 matching bases. Germline V gene lookup returns CDR1 WSHSY and CDR2 SAAADI. Trimming took 4 bases from V and 0 from J, leaving 9 bases between them. The CDR3 totals 14 residues. CDR3 coding DNA: TGCGCCAGCAGTGTGAGGGGGATGAACACTGAAGCTTTCTTT. Amino acid sequence: CASSVRGMNTEAFF.

The rearrangement joins TRBV28 to TRBJ2-2; D not resolved. The CDR3 has 15 amino acids. V dropped 11 bases and J dropped 6 bases, with 22 bases sitting between them. Germline CDR1 MDHEN, CDR2 SYDVKM. CDR3 nucleotide sequence: TGTGCCTCCCTCCGGACCCTCACTGGTTCCGGGGAGCTGTTTTTT. It translates to CASLRTLTGSGELFF. Drawing the rest from reference TRBV28 and TRBJ2-2, the complete variable domain is DVKVTQSSRYLVKRTGEKVFLECVQDMDHENMFWYRQDPGLGLRLIYFSYDVKMKEKGDIPEGYSVSREKKERFSLILESASTNQTSMYLCASLRTLTGSGELFFGEGSRLTVL.

The chain uses TRBV11-2 and TRBJ1-2, with D unclear. CDR3 length: 12 residues. The germline CDR1 and CDR2 sequences are SGHAT and FQNNGV. The V end was cut by 3 bases, the J end by 10 bases, with 12 bases between. This CDR3 is CASSFAREIYTF. CDR3 DNA: TGTGCCAGCAGCTTCGCCCGGGAAATCTACACCTTC.

This sequence joins TRBV6-6 and TRBJ2-6, with D hard to call. Germline CDR1 and CDR2: MNHNY and SVGAGI (reference sequence). CDR3 size: 13 residues. V was clipped by 7 bases and J by 0 bases, with 4 bases between them. The CDR3 sequence is CASMYSGANVLTF. In DNA, the CDR3 is TGTGCCAGCATGTACTCTGGGGCCAACGTCCTGACTTTC.

The V and J genes are TRBV7-2 and TRBJ2-2, with D perhaps matching TRBD2 (5 bases). This CDR3 is built from 14 residues. The V end was cut by 5 bases, the J end by 7 bases, with 14 bases between. Germline CDR1 SGHTA, CDR2 FQGNSA. CDR3 in DNA: TGTGCCAGCAGCCTATTCTTTGAGGGCGGGGAGCTGTTTTTT. Protein product: CASSLFFEGGELFF. The full variable domain, its missing parts supplied by reference TRBV7-2 and TRBJ2-2, is GAGVSQSPSNKVTEKGKDVELRCDPISGHTALYWYRQSLGQGLEFLIYFQGNSAPDKSGLPSDRFSAERTGGSVSTLTIQRTQQEDSAVYLCASSLFFEGGELFFGEGSRLTVL.

The V and J genes are TRBV7-9 and TRBJ1-2; D remains ambiguous. Germline V gene data show CDR1 as SEHNR and CDR2 as FQNEAQ (reference sequence). CDR3 length: 12 amino acids. The V gene lost 1 base and the J gene lost 6 bases, with 6 bases spanning the gap. The CDR3 bases are TGTGCCAGCAGCTTAGGGCCCGATGGCTACACCTTC. The encoded protein is CASSLGPDGYTF.

This chain joins TRBV27 and TRBJ2-3; no reliable D call. The CDR3 contains 14 residues. Germline V gene data show CDR1 as MNHEY and CDR2 as SMNVEV (reference sequence). V gave up 2 bases and J gave up 4 bases, with 10 bases separating them. In nucleotides, the CDR3 is TGTGCCAGCAGTTTACTCGTCAAGCCAGATACGCAGTATTTT. This gives the protein CASSLLVKPDTQYF.

The V call is TRBV7-9, the J call TRBJ1-2; D not resolved. Trimming removed 3 bases from V and 5 bases from J, with 10 bases in between. Germline CDR1 and CDR2: SEHNR and FQNEAQ (reference sequence). This CDR3 is 13 amino acids long. The CDR3 sequence is CASSFLQSYGYTF. The CDR3 DNA reads TGTGCCAGCAGCTTCTTACAGTCATATGGCTACACCTTC.

The chain links TRBV14 to TRBJ2-7, with 7 bases fitting TRBD2. The CDR3 contains 15 residues. V was clipped by 2 bases and J by 2 bases; unmatched bases: 6. The germline V gene has CDR1 SGHDN and CDR2 FVKESK. The CDR3 nucleotides are TGTGCCAGCAGCCAATTGACAGCGGGGACCTACGAGCAGTACTTC. Its translation: CASSQLTAGTYEQYF.

This rearrangement joins TRBV11-3 to TRBJ2-2; TRBD1 might be the D (7 bases). V shed 5 bases and J shed 4 bases, with 14 bases lying between them. This CDR3 is 15 amino acids long. CDR1 is SGHNT, CDR2 YENEEA, per germline. Here the CDR3 reads CASSRGTAGTGELFF. CDR3 in DNA: TGTGCCAGCAGCCGAGGGACAGCGGGCACCGGGGAGCTGTTTTTT.

The J gene is TRBJ2-2, the V gene TRBV4-3, with 13 bases that match TRBD2. CDR1 is LGHNA, CDR2 YSLEER, per germline. V lost 1 base to trimming and J lost 6 bases; unmatched junction nucleotides: 8. The CDR3 length is 18 residues. The CDR3 DNA follows: TGCGCCAGCAGCCAAGTAACTAGCGGGAGGGTTGGTCCCGGGGAGCTGTTTTTT. Translation: CASSQVTSGRVGPGELFF.

The chain has TRBV19 and TRBJ1-1; D is unresolved. CDR3 length equals 11 residues. Per germline, CDR1 LNHDA and CDR2 SQIVND (reference sequence). Trimming shortened V by 6 bases and J by 1 base, and 3 bases separated the two germline ends. The chain's CDR3 is CASRWNTEAFF. Here the CDR3 DNA reads TGTGCCAGTAGGTGGAACACTGAAGCTTTCTTT.

V is TRBV9 and J is TRBJ2-1; D may match TRBD1 or TRBD2 (5 bases each). Trimming left V 0 bases short and J 7 bases short, with 11 bases between. This CDR3 has 14 residues. Germline V lookup: CDR1 SGDLS, CDR2 YYNGEE. CDR3: CASSVDARGNEQFF. The CDR3 DNA reads as TGTGCCAGCAGCGTAGATGCGAGGGGAAATGAGCAGTTCTTC.

V is TRBV2 and J is TRBJ2-5; TRBD1 agrees at 8 bases. The CDR3 sequence is 14 residues long. V dropped 3 bases and J dropped 4; count of bases not matched to a gene: 4. The germline V gene encodes CDR1 SNHLY and CDR2 FYNNEI. DNA of the CDR3: TGTGCCAGCAGTGACAGGACAGGGTTAGAGACCCAGTACTTC. Its translation: CASSDRTGLETQYF.

The chain uses TRBV19 and TRBJ2-2, with a tentative D call TRBD2 (6 bases). Trimming took off 6 bases at V and 0 bases at J, with 8 bases between the two ends. Germline-derived CDR1 and CDR2 are LNHDA and SQIVND (reference sequence). The CDR3 length is 14 residues. The CDR3 coding sequence is TGTGCCAGTAGCTGGGACTCGAACACCGGGGAGCTGTTTTTT. Translating it yields CASSWDSNTGELFF.

This chain joins TRBV2 and TRBJ2-5; TRBD2 matches at 10 bases. The CDR3 has 15 amino acids. Unmatched junction bases numbered 7, after V lost 5 bases and J lost 4 bases. Germline V lookup: CDR1 SNHLY, CDR2 FYNNEI. CDR3 region: CASSWLLAGAETQYF. The CDR3 DNA reads TGTGCCAGCAGTTGGCTCCTAGCGGGGGCAGAGACCCAGTACTTC.

This chain uses TRBV4-3 with TRBJ2-4; TRBD2 aligns across 11 bases. From germline, CDR1 is LGHNA and CDR2 YSLEER. The CDR3 consists of 14 residues. V dropped 4 bases and J dropped 9; count of bases not matched to a gene: 5. CDR3 DNA sequence: TGCGCCAGCAGCCCGGGGACTAGCGGATTCATTCAGTACTTC. As protein: CASSPGTSGFIQYF.

The V call is TRBV19, the J call TRBJ2-5; TRBD1 might be the D (6 bases). Looked up from germline, CDR1 is LNHDA and CDR2 is SQIVND (reference sequence). The CDR3 has 15 amino acids. V was shortened by 5 bases and J by 2 bases, with 15 bases between the two germline ends. CDR3 sequence: CASSGGAGPQETQYF. The CDR3 nucleotides are TGTGCCAGTAGTGGGGGCGCCGGGCCACAAGAGACCCAGTACTTC.

The chain carries TRBV30 and TRBJ1-1; perhaps TRBD1 as D (5 bases). CDR3 length equals 15 residues. Trimming shortened V by 3 bases and J by 5 bases, and 19 bases separated the two germline ends. Germline V gene data show CDR1 as GTSNPN and CDR2 as SVGIG (reference sequence). In DNA form, the CDR3 reads TGTGCCTGGAGAGGGGCTGTCGGGTGGCTAACTGAAGCTTTCTTT. This codes for CAWRGAVGWLTEAFF.

The chain employs TRBV9 and TRBJ1-1; D is possibly TRBD1 (6 bases). Trimming pared 2 bases from V and 4 bases from J, leaving 18 bases between. The germline V gene has CDR1 SGDLS and CDR2 YYNGEE. The CDR3 length is 16 residues. The DNA of the CDR3 is TGTGCCAGCAGCGTCGCAGGGTTAGGGGGGGCCACTGAAGCTTTCTTT. Protein: CASSVAGLGGATEAFF.